This T cell receptor (beta chain) was found in a study of blood T cell repertoires in COVID-19. Which cohort a participant joined came from the clinical history participants gave. The trim removed 0 bases at V and 8 bases at J, leaving 9 bases unmatched. CDR1 is KGHSH, CDR2 LQKENI, per germline. This CDR3 is built from 17 residues. Original processing methods: Amplified reference gene primers provided the basis for estimating nucleated cell counts. TCRdb keeps only in-frame clones here, not all; method: immunoSEQ multiplex PCR. For V, J and clone size, that table is used; D and trimming come from the DNA. The repertoire includes a few hundred thousand clones, approximately 84% of them detected once, and 3% sits in the top ten.

Sequencing input: PBMCs or T cells enriched from blood (not recorded which). V and J are TRBV18 and TRBJ2-1; 11 bases line up with TRBD2. The TCR was taken from a woman in her thirties who had recovered from COVID-19. CDR3 sequence (DNA): TGTGCCAGCTCACCACCAATAGCGGGAGGGCCACAGCATGAGCAGTTCTTC. It codes for CASSPPIAGGPQHEQFF.